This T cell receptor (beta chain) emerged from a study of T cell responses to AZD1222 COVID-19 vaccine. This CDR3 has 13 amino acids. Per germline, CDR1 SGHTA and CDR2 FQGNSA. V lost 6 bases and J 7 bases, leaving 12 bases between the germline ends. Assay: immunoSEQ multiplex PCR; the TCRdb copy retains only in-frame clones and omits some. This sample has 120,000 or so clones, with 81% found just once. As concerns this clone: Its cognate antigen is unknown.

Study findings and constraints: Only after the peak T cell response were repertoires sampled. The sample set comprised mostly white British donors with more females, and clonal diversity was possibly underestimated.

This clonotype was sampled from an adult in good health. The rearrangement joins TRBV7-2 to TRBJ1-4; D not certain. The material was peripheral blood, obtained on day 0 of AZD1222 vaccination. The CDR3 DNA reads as TGTGCCAGCAGAGACCCACTAAGTGAAAAACTGTTTTTT. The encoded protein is CASRDPLSEKLFF. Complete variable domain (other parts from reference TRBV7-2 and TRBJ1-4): GAGVSQSPSNKVTEKGKDVELRCDPISGHTALYWYRQSLGQGLEFLIYFQGNSAPDKSGLPSDRFSAERTGGSVSTLTIQRTQQEDSAVYLCASRDPLSEKLFFGSGTQLSVL.